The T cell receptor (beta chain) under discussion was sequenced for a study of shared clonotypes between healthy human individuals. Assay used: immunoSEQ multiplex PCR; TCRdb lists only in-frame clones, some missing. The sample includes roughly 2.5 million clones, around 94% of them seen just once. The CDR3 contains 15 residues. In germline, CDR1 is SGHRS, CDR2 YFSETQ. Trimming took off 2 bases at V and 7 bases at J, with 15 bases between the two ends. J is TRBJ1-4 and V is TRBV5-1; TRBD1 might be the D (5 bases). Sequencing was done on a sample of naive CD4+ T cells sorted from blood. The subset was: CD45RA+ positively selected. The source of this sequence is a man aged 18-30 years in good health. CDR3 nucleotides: TGCGCCAGCAGCTTAACAGGAACCCAGGGTGAAAAACTGTTTTTT. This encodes CASSLTGTQGEKLFF.